This record looks at one TCR beta chain sequence and its context. Its antigen is undetermined. From the 5' RACE reads, TCRdb called clonotypes with MiXCR, one entry per CDR3 protein. The sample yields about 130,000 distinct CDR3 sequences, 5% to 6.5% seen once. CDR1 and CDR2 from the germline V gene are SGHTA and FQGTGA. The CDR3 extends over 14 amino acids. The V end lost 5 bases, the J end lost 1 base, and 10 bases lay between the germline ends. This sample was included in a study of T-cell memory formation after mild COVID-19. Study-level background: Each donor largely had its own TCR clusters. Overall study results and limits: Within pre-infection memory, some responding clones were found, suggesting cross-reactive memory joined. Contracting CD4+ clones were located mainly in CM and EM, and CD8+ clones in EMRA.

The chain couples TRBV7-3 to TRBJ2-3, with D uncertain. The clonotype was recovered from an adult woman who had mild COVID-19 (a few samples of this study predate the infection). Cell type and time point are not known. The sample consisted of PBMCs or a T cell subset sorted from them (not recorded which). The CDR3 DNA is TGTGCCAGCAGCCCGCAGGTGGGCACAGATACGCAGTATTTT. It encodes CASSPQVGTDTQYF.